This T cell receptor (beta chain) was sequenced during a study of blood T cell repertoires in COVID-19. Authors' data handling: Amplification of reference gene primers was used by the study to estimate nucleated cell counts. Assay used: immunoSEQ multiplex PCR; TCRdb lists only in-frame clones, some missing. The D gene and trimming were derived from the DNA, and the V and J assignments and clone size from that table. The sample contains some 220,000 clones, 65% to 85% of which appear only once. The length of the CDR3 is 15 residues. Losses at the gene ends were 0 bases for V and 5 bases for J; bases not matched to a gene: 6. The germline V gene encodes CDR1 KGHSH and CDR2 LQKENI. This clone was seen just once.

This TCR was recovered from a human donor in a cohort sampled during active COVID-19. Specimen: peripheral blood. The chain joins TRBV18 to TRBJ1-1; TRBD1 aligns across 7 bases. The chain's CDR3 is CASSPPWTGRTEAFF. CDR3 coding DNA: TGTGCCAGCTCACCACCATGGACAGGAAGGACTGAAGCTTTCTTT.